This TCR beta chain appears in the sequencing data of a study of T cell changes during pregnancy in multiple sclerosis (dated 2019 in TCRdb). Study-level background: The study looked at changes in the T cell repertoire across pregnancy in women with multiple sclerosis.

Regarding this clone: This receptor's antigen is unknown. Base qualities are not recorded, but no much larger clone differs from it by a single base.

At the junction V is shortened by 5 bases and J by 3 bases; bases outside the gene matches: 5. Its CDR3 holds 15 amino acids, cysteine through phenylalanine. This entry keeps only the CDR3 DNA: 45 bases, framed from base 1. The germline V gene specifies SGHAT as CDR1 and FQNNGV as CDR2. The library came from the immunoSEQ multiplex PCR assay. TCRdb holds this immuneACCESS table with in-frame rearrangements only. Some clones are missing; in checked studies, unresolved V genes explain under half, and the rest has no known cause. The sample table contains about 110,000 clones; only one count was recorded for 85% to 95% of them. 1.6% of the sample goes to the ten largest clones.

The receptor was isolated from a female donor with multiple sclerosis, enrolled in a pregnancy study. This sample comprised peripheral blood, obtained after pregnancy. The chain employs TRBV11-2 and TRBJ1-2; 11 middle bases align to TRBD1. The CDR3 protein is CASSAGQGAYYGYTF. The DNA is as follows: TGTGCCAGCAGCGCAGGACAGGGGGCGTACTATGGCTACACCTTC.